This T cell receptor beta chain was profiled in a study of T-cell memory formation after mild COVID-19. TCRdb recomputed calls from the 5' RACE reads with MiXCR, one row per CDR3 protein. The data contain some 280,000 distinct CDR3 sequences, 15% to 20% of them singletons. This clonotype has a handful of counts. Unmatched junction bases numbered 5, after V lost 7 bases and J lost 1 base. CDR3 length equals 14 residues. Germline V gene sequence: CDR1 MNHEY, CDR2 SMNVEV (reference sequence). Material for sequencing was PBMCs or a T cell subset sorted from them (not recorded which). The source is a man between 18 and 35 years old who had mild COVID-19 (a few samples of this study predate the infection). Cell type and time point are not known. The V gene is TRBV27, the J gene TRBJ2-3; 7 positions match TRBD2. The CDR3 protein is CASTGLGGTDTQYF. The CDR3 DNA is TGTGCCAGCACCGGACTAGGAGGCACAGATACGCAGTATTTT.